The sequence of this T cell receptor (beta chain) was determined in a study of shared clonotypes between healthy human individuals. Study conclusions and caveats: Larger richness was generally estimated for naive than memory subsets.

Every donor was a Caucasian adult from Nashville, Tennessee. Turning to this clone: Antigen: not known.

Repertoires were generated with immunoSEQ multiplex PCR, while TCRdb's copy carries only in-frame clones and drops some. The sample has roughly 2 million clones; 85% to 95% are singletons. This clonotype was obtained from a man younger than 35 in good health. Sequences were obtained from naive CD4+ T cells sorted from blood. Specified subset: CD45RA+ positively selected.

The CDR3 region is CASSPRTADSYEQYF. CDR3 nucleotides: TGTGCCAGCTCACCGAGGACAGCTGACTCCTACGAGCAGTACTTC. J is TRBJ2-7 and V is TRBV18; tentative D call: TRBD1 (6 bases). Per the germline V gene, CDR1 is KGHSH and CDR2 is LQKENI. The CDR3 is made up of 15 amino acids. Trimming pared 3 bases from V and 0 bases from J, leaving 12 bases between.